Shown below are 22 T cell receptor beta chains from a single sample sequenced in a study of T cells in Graves' hyperthyroidism and ophthalmopathy. TCR beta CDR3 regions were amplified from RNA transcripts. HTBI primers drove first-round RT-PCR of the TCR CDR3. One entry per CDR3 protein results from TCRdb running MiXCR on the multiplex PCR reads. This table holds around 600,000 distinct CDR3 sequences, 40% to 55% found once. Material for sequencing was peripheral blood or thyroid tissue (not recorded which). All receptors derive from an adult man with Graves' disease, either hyperthyroidism or ophthalmopathy (not recorded which).

The V call is TRBV20-1, the J call TRBJ2-7; a weak D match, TRBD1 (8 bases). CDR1 is DFQATT and CDR2 is SNEGSKA in the germline V gene (reference sequence). The CDR3 spans 16 residues. The V gene lost 1 base and the J gene lost 5 bases, with 21 bases spanning the gap. In DNA form, the CDR3 reads TGCAGTGCTAGAGTCCCAGGGGGCGGGAGTTGGAACGAGCAGTACTTC. Residues: CSARVPGGGSWNEQYF.

There are many counts of this clonotype. This chain joins TRBV19 and TRBJ2-5; D remains ambiguous. CDR3 length equals 14 residues. V shed 5 bases and J shed 4 bases, with 14 bases lying between them. Germline V CDR1 and CDR2: LNHDA, SQIVND (reference sequence). CDR3: CASSPITVGETQYF. Here the CDR3 DNA reads TGTGCCAGTAGTCCGATAACGGTGGGAGAGACCCAGTACTTC.

As concerns this clonotype: A much larger clone differs from this one at a single base, so this may be a read error. DNA for the CDR3: TGTGCCACCAGCAGAGAGTTCGAAGAGACCCAGTACTTC. Residues: CATSREFEETQYF. V usage is TRBV15 and J usage is TRBJ2-5; no clear D. The CDR3 extends over 13 amino acids. V was pared by 0 bases and J by 3 bases, with 5 bases between. Germline V gene lookup returns CDR1 LNHNV and CDR2 YYDKDF (reference sequence).

This chain uses TRBV7-8 with TRBJ2-7; tentatively, D is TRBD1 (5 bases). Trimming removed 1 base from V and 1 base from J, with 8 bases in between. This CDR3 contains 14 residues. Germline values: CDR1 SGHVS, CDR2 FQNEAQ. CDR3 sequence (DNA): TGTGCCAGCAGCTTAGAAGACAGTTCCTACGAGCAGTACTTC. It codes for CASSLEDSSYEQYF.

This clonotype has ten or more counts. The rearrangement uses TRBV10-2 and TRBJ1-4; 7 bases align to TRBD1. The trim removed 9 bases at V and 7 bases at J, leaving 5 bases unmatched. The CDR3 length is 12 residues. The germline V gene encodes CDR1 WSHSY and CDR2 SAAADI. CDR3: CASRQGSEKLFF. CDR3 DNA sequence: TGCGCCAGTAGACAGGGTAGTGAAAAACTGTTTTTT.

At least ten counts were recorded for this clonotype. The V call is TRBV10-3, the J call TRBJ1-1; possible D gene TRBD1, 5 bases. Germline V gene data show CDR1 as ENHRY and CDR2 as SYGVKD. Trimming removed 9 bases at V and 3 bases at J, with 14 bases between. The CDR3 loop spans 13 amino acids. CDR3 DNA: TGTGCCATTGACAGTCCGGGGGACACTGAAGCTTTCTTT. It is translated as CAIDSPGDTEAFF.

The rearrangement links TRBV6-6 to TRBJ1-3; no clear D gene. V shed 7 bases and J shed 0 bases, with 16 bases lying between them. The CDR3 has 16 amino acids. Germline-derived CDR1 and CDR2 are MNHNY and SVGAGI (reference sequence). As DNA, the CDR3 is TGTGCCAGCATCGAAGGGAGAGGGAACTCTGGAAACACCATATATTTT. This translates into CASIEGRGNSGNTIYF.

This clonotype came up many times. This chain connects TRBV7-2 to TRBJ1-5; perhaps TRBD1 as D (5 bases). The germline V and J ends were trimmed by 5 bases and 2 bases, with 19 bases remaining between them. This CDR3 spans 17 amino acids. Germline CDR1 and CDR2: SGHTA and FQGNSA. The CDR3 loop is CASSAPGGRERNQPQHF. Here the CDR3 DNA reads TGTGCCAGCAGCGCCCCGGGAGGCAGGGAACGCAATCAGCCCCAGCATTTT.

The chain employs TRBV20-1 and TRBJ2-5; possibly TRBD1 or TRBD2 for D (5 bases each). The germline CDR1 and CDR2 sequences are DFQATT and SNEGSKA (reference sequence). CDR3 length equals 14 residues. The V end was cut by 3 bases, the J end by 3 bases, with 14 bases between. CDR3 sequence reads: CSASLLQGEETQYF. The DNA for the CDR3 is TGCAGTGCTAGTTTGTTGCAGGGAGAAGAGACCCAGTACTTC.

This clonotype occurred many times. The chain couples TRBV6-1 to TRBJ1-6; 7 nucleotides align to TRBD1. Germline V gives CDR1 MNHNS, CDR2 SASEGT. This CDR3 contains 14 residues. Trimming took 6 bases from V and 7 from J; bases not matched to a gene: 6. In DNA form, the CDR3 reads TGTGCCAGCAGGAAGACAGGGAACAATTCACCCCTCCACTTT. The encoded protein is CASRKTGNNSPLHF.

This clonotype was observed a few times. The J gene is TRBJ2-2, the V gene TRBV19; D not certain. CDR1 LNHDA and CDR2 SQIVND come from the germline V gene (reference sequence). Trimming took 9 bases from V and 4 from J, leaving 18 bases between them. The CDR3 length is 15 residues. The CDR3 loop reads CASTPEMTATGELFF. As DNA, the CDR3 is TGTGCCAGCACCCCGGAGATGACGGCCACCGGGGAGCTGTTTTTT. The variable domain in full, with the rest retrieved from reference TRBV19 and TRBJ2-2, is DGGITQSPKYLFRKEGQNVTLSCEQNLNHDAMYWYRQDPGQGLRLIYYSQIVNDFQKGDIAEGYSVSREKKESFPLTVTSAQKNPTAFYLCASTPEMTATGELFFGEGSRLTVL.

This clonotype was found many times. The chain joins TRBV11-2 to TRBJ2-5; no firm D call. Germline CDR1 SGHAT, CDR2 FQNNGV. CDR3 length: 14 residues. Trimming pared 0 bases from V and 6 bases from J, leaving 11 bases between. The CDR3 region has the DNA TGTGCCAGCAGCTTAGACCTAGTTGGGCAGACCCAGTACTTC. Protein: CASSLDLVGQTQYF.

The chain carries TRBV28 and TRBJ1-5; 10 bases are shared with TRBD1. The CDR3 totals 18 residues. The V gene end was trimmed by 2 bases and the J gene end by 0 bases; junction bases not matched to a gene: 7. Germline assignment: CDR1 MDHEN and CDR2 SYDVKM. CDR3 sequence reads: CASSLRQGAALSNQPQHF. The CDR3 coding sequence is TGTGCCAGCAGTTTAAGACAGGGGGCCGCCCTTAGCAATCAGCCCCAGCATTTT.

This sequence joins TRBV7-9 and TRBJ1-1, with unresolved D. Deletions cut 6 bases from V and 1 base from J, with 9 bases between. The CDR3 is 13 amino acids. Germline CDR1 is SEHNR and CDR2 is FQNEAQ (reference sequence). The CDR3: CASRPPGNTEAFF. The CDR3 DNA reads TGTGCCAGCAGGCCCCCAGGGAACACTGAAGCTTTCTTT.

This clonotype was recorded at least ten times. The chain employs TRBV19 and TRBJ1-5, with TRBD1 identical over 12 bases. Looked up from germline, CDR1 is LNHDA and CDR2 is SQIVND (reference sequence). This CDR3 spans 15 amino acids. With 5 bases clipped from V and 6 bases from J, the junction kept 5 bases outside the gene matches. CDR3 in DNA: TGTGCCAGTAGTTGGGACAGGGGGCTGGGTCAGCCCCAGCATTTT. Translating it yields CASSWDRGLGQPQHF.

This clonotype appeared a single time. The chain combines TRBV11-2 with TRBJ1-2; the match to TRBD1 covers 8 bases. The germline V gene has CDR1 SGHAT and CDR2 FQNNGV. The CDR3 contains 16 residues. The J segment lost 3 bases and the V segment lost 1 base, leaving 7 bases of the junction unmatched. This CDR3 is CASSLARTGTYYGYTF. CDR3 bases: TGTGCCAGCAGCTTAGCCAGGACAGGGACCTACTATGGCTACACCTTC.

At least ten counts were recorded for this clonotype. V is TRBV7-9 and J is TRBJ2-7, with a possible D match to TRBD2 (6 bases). V lost 1 base to trimming and J lost 0 bases, with 7 bases between them. This CDR3 contains 14 residues. In germline, CDR1 is SEHNR, CDR2 FQNEAQ (reference sequence). The CDR3 reads CASSLDSGSYEQYF. The CDR3 DNA follows: TGTGCCAGCAGCTTAGATAGCGGCTCCTACGAGCAGTACTTC.

The chain has TRBV15 and TRBJ2-7; no reliable D call. The germline CDR1 and CDR2 sequences are LNHNV and YYDKDF (reference sequence). CDR3 length: 17 residues. The germline V and J ends were trimmed by 3 bases and 4 bases, with 22 bases remaining between them. CDR3 in DNA: TGTGCCACCAGCAGTGAAGCTTCGAAACGGCTTGCGTACGAGCAGTACTTC. This gives the protein CATSSEASKRLAYEQYF. Variable domain in full (rest from reference TRBV15 and TRBJ2-7): DAMVIQNPRYQVTQFGKPVTLSCSQTLNHNVMYWYQQKSSQAPKLLFHYYDKDFNNEADTPDNFQSRRPNTSFCFLDIRSPGLGDTAMYLCATSSEASKRLAYEQYFGPGTRLTVT.

On this clonotype itself: A much more abundant neighbour one base away suggests this may be a read error. The chain combines TRBV10-3 with TRBJ2-7; D unclear. V shed 4 bases and J shed 3 bases, with 4 bases lying between them. CDR1 and CDR2 (germline): ENHRY, SYGVKD. CDR3 size: 11 residues. The chain's CDR3 is CAISGNYEQYF. CDR3 sequence (DNA): TGTGCCATCAGTGGTAACTACGAGCAGTACTTC.

This chain uses TRBV19 with TRBJ1-1; 7 positions match TRBD1. From germline, CDR1 is LNHDA and CDR2 SQIVND (reference sequence). The CDR3 consists of 16 residues. The V gene end was trimmed by 1 base and the J gene end by 1 base; junction bases not matched to a gene: 6. CDR3: CASSIGAGQANTEAFF. The CDR3 DNA is TGTGCCAGTAGTATAGGAGCCGGACAGGCGAACACTGAAGCTTTCTTT.

This clonotype was counted many times. V is TRBV2 and J is TRBJ2-6, with TRBD1 matching 7 bases. Trimming at V came to 6 bases and at J to 0 bases, leaving 8 bases not matched to a gene. Germline V lookup: CDR1 SNHLY, CDR2 FYNNEI. CDR3 size: 17 residues. Here the CDR3 reads CASRVGTVLSGANVLTF. For the CDR3, the DNA is TGTGCCAGCAGAGTCGGGACAGTTCTCTCTGGGGCCAACGTCCTGACTTTC.

V gene TRBV10-3 combines with J gene TRBJ1-4, with TRBD1 matching 12 bases. Germline-derived CDR1 and CDR2 are ENHRY and SYGVKD. The V gene end was trimmed by 5 bases and the J gene end by 1 base; junction bases not matched to a gene: 5. The CDR3 totals 17 residues. The CDR3 region has the DNA TGTGCCATCAGTCCCGGGACAGGGGGCCTAACTAATGAAAAACTGTTTTTT. This sequence encodes CAISPGTGGLTNEKLFF.